The rows below give T cell receptor beta chains drawn from one sample of a study of somatic mutations in cytotoxic T cells in rheumatoid arthritis. The data were produced by immunoSEQ multiplex PCR, yet TCRdb's version contains in-frame clones alone and is incomplete. Of fewer than 15,000 clones listed, approximately 77% are singletons. What was sequenced was CD8+ T cells sorted from blood. Source of these receptors: an adult with rheumatoid arthritis. Each CDR3 is given without its conserved first and last residue.

12 | TRBV27 | ASSSGTFPYEQY
12 | TRBV28 | ASSLGQNTGELF
11 | TRBV9 | ASSSQGNSPLH
12 | TRBV10-3 | AISDGLSGYGYT
14 | TRBV5-1 | ASGLRTAGYTGELF
15 | TRBV13 | ASSLAQGAATPNEQF
10 | TRBV29-1 | SAKTGSYEQY
11 | TRBV7-9 | ASSLEGKRAQY
14 | TRBV25-1 | ASSELGMRGSYEQY
13 | TRBV19 | ASSTRQEANTEAF
17 | TRBV7-2 | ASSGGRGGPYPNTGELF
10 | TRBV28 | ASSLIVHEQY
13 | TRBV30 | AWSVQADSYNEQF
13 | TRBV9 | ASSVGGGASDTQY
10 | TRBV13 | ASRSGPDTQY
14 | TRBV18 | ASSPGAGADTGELF
15 | TRBV28 | ASSGPGGGPGLDTQY
12 | TRBV7-8 | ASSLGQGANEQY
12 | TRBV2 | ASGVVGLAEELF
15 | TRBV4-3 | ASSQDWNVFGKNIQY
10 | TRBV10-3 | AISELNTEAF
12 | TRBV5-1 | ASSTDRAEGGYT
13 | TRBV4-2 | ASSIRDSDTDTQY
16 | TRBV30 | AWSVVQGAGGSYNEQF
10 | TRBV5-6 | ASSFGTDTQY
11 | TRBV7-8 | ASSLNSAGELF
14 | TRBV7-9 | ASSSTQGQGLRKLF
13 | TRBV7-6 | ASSPTSGGSGELF
13 | TRBV29-1 | SVEGVRGTSYEQY
14 | TRBV2 | ASSEARTQTTYEQY
12 | TRBV11-2 | ASSLARQGVPLH
12 | TRBV11-1 | ASSTVPGTYEQY
10 | TRBV7-8 | ASSLGAYEQY
14 | TRBV7-9 | ASSLTLGSSGNTIY
13 | TRBV19 | ASSIVGGASYEQY
11 | TRBV27 | ASSSLDDYGYT
12 | TRBV5-3 | ARSLGTGGTKLF